The TCR beta chain described here comes from a study of blood T cell repertoires in COVID-19 (dated by TCRdb to 2019 to 2021). Regarding the study in general: The collaborator samples originated in the United States, Italy and Spain and spanned the acute and convalescent phases of COVID-19. The sample metadata nearly always contained a de-identified subject ID, COVID-19 status, age in years and sex. Samples were obtained from the ongoing ImmuneRACE study (first 160 participants) and from 950 to 1,500 subjects provided by 6 global collaborators. The material from the prospective study consisted of cDNA or gDNA derived from T cells, B-cell-depleted T cells, or PBMCs. Subjects who had been exposed to COVID-19, were actively infected with it, or had recovered from it provided the deeply sampled blood TCRbeta repertoires that made up the dataset. Where HLA class I and class II types were available, the types were taken from metadata supplied by the sample provider, not from assay-based typing. A freely available public database, intended as a resource for researchers studying the immune response to SARS-CoV-2, is where the repertoires were released.

According to the germline V gene, CDR1 reads SGHRS and CDR2 reads YFSETQ. The CDR3 spans 15 residues, from the cysteine through the phenylalanine. Left in the record is the CDR3 DNA by itself, 45 bases read in frame from the first base. Trimmed from V: 2 bases; trimmed from J: 7 bases; junction bases lacking a gene match: 8. TCRbeta CDR3 regions were amplified from genomic DNA by means of the immunoSEQ Assay, a bias-controlled multiplex PCR. Under the source paper's analysis protocol: Within the assay, amplification of reference gene primers was used to estimate how many nucleated cells each sample contained. Sequence reads were collapsed and filtered to measure the absolute abundance of every unique TCRbeta CDR3 rearrangement. For each sample, productive Simpson clonality was calculated as the square root of Simpson's diversity index across productive rearrangements. TCRdb obtained this table from immuneACCESS and retained in-frame rearrangements with V and J assigned. These tables miss some clones; where compared with another copy, unresolved V genes account for less than half of the shortfall, and the remainder is unexplained. V and J calls and clone size are given by that table; D and trimming were obtained from the DNA. The sample table lists some 210,000 clones, 89% of them with a count of one. The ten largest make up 4% to 6% of the sample.

Each collaborating institution followed its own protocols to collect whole blood in K2EDTA tubes. For TCRbeta analysis, collaborator samples were shipped as frozen whole blood, as isolated PBMCs, or as DNA extracted from either sample type. On this clone: Its antigen has not been determined. The sample holds no much larger clone one base away, and base qualities are not on file.

Broad study findings and their caveats: The amount of clinical and demographic metadata varied by source and participant and was provided uncurated.

The chain uses TRBV5-1 and TRBJ2-1, with 8 central nucleotides matching TRBD2. The clonotype originates from a woman between 40 and 50 years old with acute or convalescent COVID-19. Sequenced material: peripheral blood. The CDR3 protein: CASSLLPGGGNEQFF. The nucleotide sequence reads as follows: TGCGCCAGCAGCTTACTCCCGGGCGGGGGGAATGAGCAGTTCTTC.